This T cell receptor (beta chain) was obtained from a study of CD8 T cells in Susac syndrome. An input of roughly 0.5 to 1 ug of RNA was subjected to reverse transcription using random hexamers. TCRdb independently ran MiXCR on the immunoSEQ multiplex PCR reads; one entry per CDR3 protein. The sample has about 130,000 distinct CDR3 sequences; approximately 95% are singletons. V was clipped by 4 bases and J by 0 bases, with 13 bases between them. This CDR3 region has 15 residues. Per the germline V gene, CDR1 is SGHDN and CDR2 is FVKESK. Bulk CD8+ and CD4+ cells came from magnetic negative isolation; CD8+ TEMRA by FACS.

The chain couples TRBV14 to TRBJ2-7, with D tentatively TRBD1 (6 bases). Sample: CD8+ T cells from PBMCs. The clonotype was recovered from a human donor with Susac syndrome. The CDR3, as DNA: TGTGCCAGCAGCCTCGCGACAGGTCTCTCCTACGAGCAGTACTTC. Its translation: CASSLATGLSYEQYF. The full variable domain, rest sourced from reference TRBV14 and TRBJ2-7, is EAGVTQFPSHSVIEKGQTVTLRCDPISGHDNLYWYRRVMGKEIKFLLHFVKESKQDESGMPNNRFLAERTGGTYSTLKVQPAELEDSGVYFCASSLATGLSYEQYFGPGTRLTVT.